This entry is about one T cell receptor beta chain. The antigen remains unidentified. The entry originates in a study of cytotoxic CD8 clonotypes in ibrutinib-treated CLL. Study-level background: Collecting the response samples happened after a median 12 months of treatment, with a range of 6 to 36. Samples yielded averages of 200,000 to 300,000 productive templates and more than 90,000 productive rearrangements. Whole-study findings and limits: Contraction or stability on treatment was seen for public clonotypes, which were uncommon. An increase in clonality occurred at ibrutinib response, followed by a return toward baseline at progression.

Method: immunoSEQ multiplex PCR; TCRdb's copy keeps in-frame clones and lacks some. The sample consists of 110,000 to 150,000 clones, 60% to 85% of them appearing once. The J segment lost 5 bases and the V segment lost 4 bases, leaving 3 bases of the junction unmatched. The CDR3 covers 15 residues. Germline CDR1 and CDR2: SGHNT and YYREEE (reference sequence). The origin of this receptor is a human donor with chronic lymphocytic leukemia. This sample comprised PBMCs, obtained after 24 months of ibrutinib treatment. The chain is built from TRBV5-4 and TRBJ2-5; 15 bases are a match to TRBD2. The CDR3 DNA reads TGTGCCAGCAGCGGGGGGACTAGCGGGAGGGAGACCCAGTACTTC. Translation: CASSGGTSGRETQYF.